The next 29 T cell receptor beta chains were all read from a single sample in a study of shared clonotypes between healthy human individuals. The repertoire was sequenced with immunoSEQ multiplex PCR; TCRdb's copy has only in-frame clones and lacks some. The sample records 2 million to 2.5 million clones, 80% to 95% being singletons. Input material: naive CD4+ T cells from PBMCs. Subset noted: CD45RA+ positively selected. These receptors were taken from a young man in good health. Some clones in this sample may be carry-over from other donors' samples.

The chain is built from TRBV9 and TRBJ2-5; 10 bases line up with TRBD1. Germline V gene lookup returns CDR1 SGDLS and CDR2 YYNGEE. With 4 bases clipped from V and 0 bases from J, the junction kept 3 bases outside the gene matches. The CDR3 spans 15 residues. CDR3 in amino acids: CASSPDRGDQETQYF. The CDR3 DNA follows: TGTGCCAGCAGCCCGGACAGGGGGGACCAAGAGACCCAGTACTTC.

The gene calls are TRBV5-6 and TRBJ2-2, with 11 bases identical to TRBD2. The CDR3 length is 19 residues. Germline V gene sequence: CDR1 SGHDT, CDR2 YYEEEE. The V segment lost 0 bases and the J segment 7 bases; nucleotides outside the gene matches: 14. The CDR3 DNA sequence: TGTGCCAGCAGCTTGGCCCTCCTAGCGGGAGGCCCGAGCGGCGGGGAGCTGTTTTTT. This sequence encodes CASSLALLAGGPSGGELFF.

This chain joins TRBV7-2 and TRBJ1-5; D call uncertain. Germline V CDR1 and CDR2: SGHTA, FQGNSA. The CDR3 runs 12 residues. The V end was cut by 4 bases, the J end by 3 bases, with 4 bases between. The CDR3 here is CASSSANQPQHF. In DNA form, the CDR3 reads TGTGCCAGCAGCTCTGCCAATCAGCCCCAGCATTTT.

The chain employs TRBV4-1 and TRBJ1-4; 8 nucleotides match TRBD1. CDR1 MGHRA and CDR2 YSYEKL come from the germline V gene. The V segment lost 1 base and the J segment 2 bases; nucleotides outside the gene matches: 3. The length of the CDR3 is 16 residues. The CDR3 DNA is TGCGCCAGCAGCCAAGCTAACAGGGGGACTAATGAAAAACTGTTTTTT. This gives the protein CASSQANRGTNEKLFF.

J is TRBJ2-5 and V is TRBV2; TRBD1 is a possible D gene (6 bases). Per the germline V gene, CDR1 is SNHLY and CDR2 is FYNNEI. The CDR3 has 13 amino acids. V lost 5 bases and J 2 bases, leaving 9 bases between the germline ends. The CDR3 sequence: CASSQGTQETQYF. For the CDR3, the DNA is TGTGCCAGCAGTCAAGGGACACAAGAGACCCAGTACTTC.

This clone appeared a single time. The V call is TRBV9, the J call TRBJ2-7; 8 bases are a match to TRBD1. With 0 bases clipped from V and 6 bases from J, the junction kept 5 bases outside the gene matches. The CDR3 is 14 amino acids. Germline V gene sequence: CDR1 SGDLS, CDR2 YYNGEE. CDR3 bases: TGTGCCAGCAGCGTAGGTCGCAGGGGGCGCGAGCAGTACTTC. Translating it yields CASSVGRRGREQYF.

V and J are TRBV27 and TRBJ2-1, with D hard to call. The CDR3 contains 14 residues. The V gene's germline CDR1 is MNHEY and CDR2 SMNVEV (reference sequence). V lost 6 bases and J 6 bases, leaving 15 bases between the germline ends. CDR3 DNA: TGTGCCAGCAGCAATTGGGGTCGGGTCAATGAGCAGTTCTTC. Translation: CASSNWGRVNEQFF.

With regard to this clone: Different DNA sequences within this sample yield the same CDR3. The chain links TRBV5-1 to TRBJ2-5; 9 bases agree with TRBD1. The CDR3 covers 15 residues. V trimming: 0 bases; J trimming: 4 bases; junction bases outside the gene matches: 4. Germline CDR1 SGHRS, CDR2 YFSETQ. The CDR3 DNA reads TGCGCCAGCAGCTTGGAGACAGGGGGAGGAGAGACCCAGTACTTC. Translation: CASSLETGGGETQYF.

The gene calls are TRBV6-1 and TRBJ1-5; TRBD1 might be the D (6 bases). The CDR3 runs to 15 residues. Trimming pared 9 bases from V and 1 base from J, leaving 16 bases between. CDR1 and CDR2 (germline): MNHNS, SASEGT. CDR3 coding DNA: TGTGCCAGTGGGGGCAAGAGTGGCAGCAATCAGCCCCAGCATTTT. Protein: CASGGKSGSNQPQHF.

This clone was detected once. The CDR3 loop is CASSSQLLGGISYEQYF. The CDR3 DNA sequence: TGTGCCAGCAGCTCCCAACTGCTAGGAGGAATCTCCTACGAGCAGTACTTC. J is TRBJ2-7 and V is TRBV5-4, with D possibly TRBD2 on 5 matching bases. The CDR3 is made up of 17 amino acids. Per the germline V gene, CDR1 is SGHNT and CDR2 is YYREEE (reference sequence). V lost 3 bases, J lost 0 bases, and 19 bases lay in between.

The V call is TRBV28, the J call TRBJ2-7; D is possibly TRBD1 (6 bases). Trimming removed 11 bases from V and 2 bases from J, with 19 bases in between. CDR3 length: 14 residues. CDR1 MDHEN and CDR2 SYDVKM come from the germline V gene. The CDR3 loop is CAAENRAGPYEQYF. CDR3 nucleotides: TGTGCCGCAGAGAACAGGGCGGGTCCCTACGAGCAGTACTTC. The whole variable domain, remainder taken from reference TRBV28 and TRBJ2-7, is DVKVTQSSRYLVKRTGEKVFLECVQDMDHENMFWYRQDPGLGLRLIYFSYDVKMKEKGDIPEGYSVSREKKERFSLILESASTNQTSMYLCAAENRAGPYEQYFGPGTRLTVT.

J is TRBJ2-3 and V is TRBV30; 7 nucleotides align to TRBD2. The CDR3 consists of 16 residues. The junction had 9 bases not matched to a gene; V was cut back by 3 bases and J by 0 bases. Germline assignment: CDR1 GTSNPN and CDR2 SVGIG (reference sequence). CDR3 loop: CAWSVSSGKSTDTQYF. CDR3 coding DNA: TGTGCCTGGAGCGTAAGCAGCGGGAAAAGCACAGATACGCAGTATTTT.

The chain employs TRBV12-5 and TRBJ2-1; 9 bases line up with TRBD2. Germline assignment: CDR1 LGHNT and CDR2 FRNRAP. There are 15 residues in the CDR3. V gave up 1 base and J gave up 9 bases; unmatched junction bases: 7. The CDR3 spells CASGLGLAVVSEQFF. The CDR3 bases are TGTGCTAGTGGTTTGGGACTAGCGGTAGTTAGTGAGCAGTTCTTC.

The chain has TRBV4-2 and TRBJ1-3; D unresolved. CDR1 is LGHNA, CDR2 YNFKEQ, per germline. Trimming pared 4 bases from V and 0 bases from J, leaving 10 bases between. The length of the CDR3 is 15 residues. The CDR3 DNA sequence: TGTGCCAGCAGCCGAGGACCGAACTCTGGAAACACCATATATTTT. As protein: CASSRGPNSGNTIYF.

V gene TRBV10-3 combines with J gene TRBJ2-1; weak D call: TRBD2 (7 bases). Between the trimmed V and J ends, which lost 7 bases and 4 bases, there was a span of 17 bases. The V gene's germline CDR1 is ENHRY and CDR2 SYGVKD. The CDR3 spans 15 residues. The CDR3 loop reads CAIKQGGDAYNEQFF. The DNA for the CDR3 is TGTGCCATCAAACAGGGAGGGGACGCGTACAATGAGCAGTTCTTC.

V usage is TRBV30 and J usage is TRBJ1-2; perhaps TRBD1 as D (5 bases). The CDR3 consists of 13 residues. Looked up from germline, CDR1 is GTSNPN and CDR2 is SVGIG (reference sequence). V was cut by 5 bases and J by 3 bases, with 13 bases left in between. The CDR3 DNA reads as TGTGCCTGGTACCCAGACAGCCACTATGGCTACACCTTC. It yields the protein CAWYPDSHYGYTF.

Note on this clone: The sample has other DNA sequences that encode this CDR3 too. The chain uses TRBV5-1 and TRBJ2-1; 11 nucleotides line up with TRBD1. Germline trimming cut 2 bases from V and 7 bases from J; bases unmatched to any gene: 2. Germline values: CDR1 SGHRS, CDR2 YFSETQ. The CDR3 loop spans 14 amino acids. This chain's CDR3 is CASSFGTGGNEQFF. The CDR3 nucleotides are TGCGCCAGCAGCTTTGGGACAGGGGGAAATGAGCAGTTCTTC.

Comment on this clone: The same CDR3 arises from other DNA sequences in this sample as well. The rearrangement links TRBV9 to TRBJ2-7; 7 nucleotides match TRBD2. Looked up from germline, CDR1 is SGDLS and CDR2 is YYNGEE. Unmatched junction bases numbered 5, after V lost 2 bases and J lost 3 bases. The CDR3 contains 14 residues. The CDR3: CASSVTSGNYEQYF. The CDR3 DNA sequence: TGTGCCAGCAGCGTGACAAGCGGGAACTACGAGCAGTACTTC.

The genes are TRBV19 and TRBJ2-1; TRBD1 aligns across 7 bases. The CDR3 is made up of 14 amino acids. Germline V CDR1 and CDR2: LNHDA, SQIVND (reference sequence). The V gene end was trimmed by 3 bases and the J gene end by 2 bases; junction bases not matched to a gene: 1. The CDR3 DNA reads TGTGCCAGTAGTATCGACAGGGCCTACAATGAGCAGTTCTTC. It encodes CASSIDRAYNEQFF.

The chain recombines TRBV6-1 with TRBJ1-5, with D perhaps TRBD1 (5 bases). This CDR3 comprises 16 residues. V was shortened by 3 bases and J by 0 bases, with 12 bases between the two germline ends. From germline, CDR1 is MNHNS and CDR2 SASEGT. The CDR3 nucleotides read TGTGCCAGCAGTGATCACAGGTCCCGTAGCAATCAGCCCCAGCATTTT. It codes for CASSDHRSRSNQPQHF.

The gene calls are TRBV5-4 and TRBJ2-3; perhaps TRBD2 as D (5 bases). The CDR3 runs to 14 residues. Trimming took off 3 bases at V and 2 bases at J, with 10 bases between the two ends. The germline gives CDR1 SGHNT, CDR2 YYREEE (reference sequence). CDR3 coding DNA: TGTGCCAGCAGCTCCAAGACTAACACAGATACGCAGTATTTT. Its protein is CASSSKTNTDTQYF.

V is TRBV20-1 and J is TRBJ2-4, with no clear D. Germline values: CDR1 DFQATT, CDR2 SNEGSKA (reference sequence). The CDR3 consists of 11 residues. The ends were cut back, 6 bases at V and 7 bases at J, with 10 bases in the middle. CDR3 bases: TGCAGTGCGGGTTTCCGGAACATTCAGTACTTC. It encodes CSAGFRNIQYF.

A note on this clone: Other DNA sequences in this specimen translate into the identical CDR3. The chain employs TRBV5-1 and TRBJ2-5, with D possibly being TRBD1 (6 bases). V dropped 4 bases and J dropped 2 bases, with 12 bases sitting between them. Germline V lookup: CDR1 SGHRS, CDR2 YFSETQ. The CDR3 is 14 residues long. CDR3 protein: CASSQGTVQETQYF. The DNA for the CDR3 is TGCGCCAGCAGCCAGGGGACGGTACAAGAGACCCAGTACTTC.

The chain uses TRBV28 and TRBJ1-5; TRBD1 agrees at 9 bases. V was clipped by 5 bases and J by 9 bases; unmatched bases: 5. Per the germline V gene, CDR1 is MDHEN and CDR2 is SYDVKM. The CDR3 spans 13 residues. DNA for the CDR3: TGTGCCAGCAGTCCGGGACAGGGAGGGCCCCAGCATTTT. Its protein product is CASSPGQGGPQHF.

The chain joins TRBV7-3 to TRBJ1-2; D remains ambiguous. Germline V gene data show CDR1 as SGHTA and CDR2 as FQGTGA. The CDR3 length is 13 residues. Deletions cut 3 bases from V and 5 bases from J, with 10 bases between. CDR3 sequence: CASSLVYGYGYTF. The CDR3 DNA sequence: TGTGCCAGCAGCTTGGTCTATGGGTATGGCTACACCTTC.

The chain combines TRBV5-1 with TRBJ2-3, with 8 bases that match TRBD2. There are 16 residues in the CDR3. The V gene's germline CDR1 is SGHRS and CDR2 YFSETQ. After removal of 0 bases from V and 2 bases from J, the junction contained 5 bases not matched to a gene. Written as DNA, the CDR3 is TGCGCCAGCAGCTTGGAGGCTAGCGGGCACACAGATACGCAGTATTTT. Translated, it gives CASSLEASGHTDTQYF.

This sequence joins TRBV30 and TRBJ2-7; 8 positions agree with TRBD1. CDR3 length equals 14 residues. CDR1 is GTSNPN, CDR2 SVGIG, per germline (reference sequence). V was pared by 2 bases and J by 4 bases, with 7 bases of the junction left unmatched. This chain's CDR3 is CAWSLTGASYEQYF. CDR3 sequence (DNA): TGTGCCTGGAGTCTGACAGGGGCGAGTTACGAGCAGTACTTC.

The rearrangement links TRBV19 to TRBJ2-2; D is uncertain. Trimming took 9 bases from V and 6 from J, leaving 17 bases between them. Per the germline V gene, CDR1 is LNHDA and CDR2 is SQIVND (reference sequence). The CDR3 length is 14 residues. This CDR3 is CASASGAWAGELFF. As DNA, the CDR3 is TGTGCCAGCGCTTCAGGAGCCTGGGCCGGGGAGCTGTTTTTT.

This clone appeared once. The junction departs from germline at one end; a sequencing error may be responsible. This chain joins TRBV9 and TRBJ2-1; no clear D. This CDR3 has 14 amino acids. Germline CDR1 and CDR2: SGDLS and YYNGEE. CDR3 in amino acids: CASSVVPSSNEQFF. The CDR3 region has the DNA TGTGCCAGCAGCGTAGTTCCCTCCTCCAATGAGCAGTTCTTC.